What follows are 11 T cell receptor beta chains derived from one specimen sequenced in a study of blood T cell dynamics during melanoma immunotherapy. Time point: week 3, after first cycle of checkpoint inhibitor. Sequencing was performed with immunoSEQ multiplex PCR; in TCRdb, only in-frame clones are kept and a portion is missing. The profile covers fewer than 9,500 clones, with more than 75% appearing a single time and around 4.9% taken by the ten largest. The sequenced sample was blood, obtained from a patient treated with checkpoint blockade. These receptor sequences come from a human donor with melanoma.

This clone was seen a few times. This chain links TRBV2 with TRBJ1-1, with 7 nucleotides matching TRBD1. Per the germline V gene, CDR1 is SNHLY and CDR2 is FYNNEI. CDR3 length equals 15 residues. The V and J ends lost 6 bases and 0 bases, in that order; junction bases with no gene match: 7. CDR3 DNA sequence: TGTGCCAGCAGCGGGGGACAGTCTTTGAACACTGAAGCTTTCTTT. Protein product: CASSGGQSLNTEAFF.

The chain employs TRBV6-1 and TRBJ2-7; 9 bases are a match to TRBD1. With V trimmed by 2 bases and J by 6 bases, 5 bases remained unmatched. Germline V gene sequence: CDR1 MNHNS, CDR2 SASEGT. The CDR3 length is 14 residues. In nucleotides, the CDR3 is TGTGCCAGCAGTGAAAAACAGGGGGCAGGCGAGCAGTACGTC. Protein: CASSEKQGAGEQYV.

The gene calls are TRBV7-9 and TRBJ1-6, with D perhaps TRBD1 (5 bases). The CDR3 is 14 residues long. Germline V lookup: CDR1 SEHNR, CDR2 FQNEAQ (reference sequence). Trimming took off 0 bases at V and 14 bases at J, with 14 bases between the two ends. The CDR3 reads CASSLASSGGTLHF. The CDR3, as DNA: TGTGCCAGCAGCTTAGCGAGTTCGGGGGGAACCCTCCACTTT.

This clone has more than one count but fewer than ten. This chain links TRBV1 with TRBJ2-7; the DNA was not compared with TRBD2, the D call given in the table. TRBV1 is termed a pseudogene. The CDR3 is made up of 18 amino acids. The CDR3 region is CTSSQLLSGGRSGYEQYF. The CDR3 DNA reads as TGCACCAGCAGCCAACTTTTGTCGGGGGGCAGGTCCGGATACGAGCAGTACTTC.

The table lists this clone with a few counts. The chain joins TRBV19 to TRBJ1-1; TRBD1 matches at 9 bases. Germline V CDR1 and CDR2: LNHDA, SQIVND (reference sequence). The length of the CDR3 is 15 residues. The J segment lost 1 base and the V segment lost 4 bases, leaving 4 bases of the junction unmatched. The CDR3 loop is CASSTGTGTNTEAFF. In nucleotides, the CDR3 is TGTGCCAGTAGTACGGGGACAGGGACGAACACTGAAGCTTTCTTT.

The genes are TRBV6-1 and TRBJ2-7, with TRBD1 as a possible D gene (7 bases). The germline V gene has CDR1 MNHNS and CDR2 SASEGT. The CDR3 has 13 amino acids. V was trimmed by 8 bases and J by 7 bases, leaving 18 bases between them. In nucleotides, the CDR3 is TGTGCCAGCGGACCCAGGGGGGCGCGGGAGCAGTACTTC. Amino acids: CASGPRGAREQYF.

The chain employs TRBV6-6 and TRBJ2-2; TRBD1 matches at 9 bases. The CDR3 runs to 16 residues. Losses at the gene ends were 4 bases for V and 2 bases for J; bases not matched to a gene: 5. CDR1 and CDR2 from the germline V gene are MNHNY and SVGAGI (reference sequence). The chain's CDR3 is CASSFPGQGNTGELFF. The CDR3 DNA sequence: TGTGCCAGCAGTTTCCCGGGACAGGGAAACACCGGGGAGCTGTTTTTT.

This clone came up once. V usage is TRBV4-2 and J usage is TRBJ1-6; D uncertain. V lost 2 bases, J lost 10 bases, and 12 bases lay in between. The length of the CDR3 is 14 residues. Per germline, CDR1 LGHNA and CDR2 YNFKEQ. The CDR3 protein is CASSQFTTGSPLHF. The CDR3 DNA reads as TGTGCCAGCAGCCAATTTACGACCGGCTCACCCCTCCACTTT.

Comment on this clone: The junction departs from germline at one end; a sequencing error may be responsible. The chain links TRBV10-3 to TRBJ2-2; the D gene is possibly TRBD2 (6 bases). CDR3 length: 14 residues. Per germline, CDR1 ENHRY and CDR2 SYGVKD. The CDR3 DNA follows: TGTGCCATGAGTGGTGGACTACTCACCGGGGAGCTGTTTTTT. It yields the protein CAMSGGLLTGELFF.

This rearrangement joins TRBV6-5 to TRBJ1-1; D call uncertain. There are 14 residues in the CDR3. V was trimmed by 4 bases and J by 5 bases, leaving 14 bases between them. The germline V gene encodes CDR1 MNHEY and CDR2 SVGAGI. The CDR3 reads CASSSVSNPTEAFF. CDR3 bases: TGTGCCAGCAGTTCCGTGTCAAATCCGACTGAAGCTTTCTTT.

In its sample, this clone was seen a few times. The genes are TRBV7-9 and TRBJ1-2; D is undetermined. This CDR3 has 12 amino acids. Trimming shortened V by 1 base and J by 8 bases, and 8 bases separated the two germline ends. Per the germline V gene, CDR1 is SEHNR and CDR2 is FQNEAQ (reference sequence). The DNA for the CDR3 is TGTGCCAGCAGCTTAGTGGGCCAGGGCTACACCTTC. It translates to CASSLVGQGYTF.